What follows describes a single T cell receptor (beta chain). Every contributor of samples was a Caucasian grown-up residing in Nashville, Tennessee. CD4+ cell separation produced CD45RA+ naive and CD45RA-negative memory subsets. The V end lost 0 bases, the J end lost 5 bases, and 16 bases lay between the germline ends. Germline-derived CDR1 and CDR2 are SGHRS and YFSETQ. CDR3 length: 16 amino acids. Assay used: immunoSEQ multiplex PCR; TCRdb lists only in-frame clones, some missing. The profile shows fewer than 1.6 million clones, approximately 98.5% of them singletons. These data come from a study of shared clonotypes between healthy human individuals.

Sequenced material: naive CD4+ T cells sorted from blood. Subset of the sample: CD45RA+ positively selected. This TCR was recovered from a man younger than 45 in good health. The chain combines TRBV5-1 with TRBJ2-3; D is undetermined. In DNA form, the CDR3 reads TGCGCCAGCAGCTTGGATCATCCCCCCCCACGAGATACGCAGTATTTT. This translates into CASSLDHPPPRDTQYF. Complete variable domain (other parts from reference TRBV5-1 and TRBJ2-3): KAGVTQTPRYLIKTRGQQVTLSCSPISGHRSVSWYQQTPGQGLQFLFEYFSETQRNKGNFPGRFSGRQFSNSRSEMNVSTLELGDSALYLCASSLDHPPPRDTQYFGPGTRLTVL.